This passage covers 2 T cell receptor beta chains from one sample sequenced in a study of identical twins. Via MiXCR, TCRdb re-called the 5' RACE reads, giving one row per CDR3 protein. Of 550,000 to 700,000 distinct CDR3 sequences listed, over 20% were seen once; the top ten hold 4.3%. This same sample was also taken into another study, of T cells expressing NK-cell markers.

Sequenced sample: PBMCs. The origin of the receptors is a young woman in good health.

The V gene is TRBV10-3, the J gene TRBJ2-1; D gene unclear. This CDR3 region has 15 residues. The germline CDR1 and CDR2 sequences are ENHRY and SYGVKD. V was shortened by 10 bases and J by 8 bases, with 24 bases between the two germline ends. The CDR3 nucleotides read TGTGCCACCACAGCTCGGACGGGCGGTGGGGATGAGCAGTTCTTC. Protein: CATTARTGGGDEQFF.

This clonotype was counted at least ten times. The V gene is TRBV20-1, the J gene TRBJ2-3; 8 bases line up with TRBD2. Germline trimming cut 5 bases from V and 2 bases from J; bases unmatched to any gene: 6. CDR3 length equals 14 residues. CDR1 is DFQATT and CDR2 is SNEGSKA in the germline V gene (reference sequence). CDR3 nucleotide sequence: TGCAGTGCTTCTAGCGGGCTCTTCACAGATACGCAGTATTTT. Translated, it gives CSASSGLFTDTQYF.